The rows below give T cell receptor beta chains drawn from one sample of a study of patients and donors after allogeneic stem cell transplantation. A single record per CDR3 protein comes from TCRdb applying MiXCR to the RT-PCR reads. The repertoire holds about 110,000 distinct CDR3 sequences, with approximately 40% as singletons. The sequenced sample was blood, either unsorted or a sorted T cell fraction (not recorded which). The origin of the receptors is a human donor who was either an allogeneic HSCT recipient or a stem cell or donor lymphocyte infusion donor (not recorded which). It is not recorded whose cells these are; they may come from a transplant donor. CDR3s include the opening cysteine and the closing phenylalanine or tryptophan. A D gene is named only where the DNA matches it firmly. Where a row states a size, it is once, few, many or the class of an expanded clone; other rows omit it.

d_call,j_call,v_call,clone_size,cdr3_aa,cdr3_nt
TRBD1,TRBJ2-1,TRBV7-9,NA,CASSTPLGSGQGAIEQFF,TGTGCCAGCAGCACCCCTTTAGGGTCCGGACAGGGGGCAATTGAGCAGTTCTTC
NA,TRBJ2-1,TRBV18,NA,CASSPDRTSNEQFF,TGTGCCAGCTCACCTGATAGGACGAGCAATGAGCAGTTCTTC
NA,TRBJ1-1,TRBV27,NA,CASSPVRGGTEAFF,TGTGCCAGCAGTCCCGTAAGAGGAGGCACTGAAGCTTTCTTT
NA,TRBJ2-1,TRBV29-1,few,CSVVPDHNEQFF,TGCAGCGTTGTACCCGACCACAATGAGCAGTTCTTC
TRBD2,TRBJ2-7,TRBV12-3/TRBV12-4,NA,CASSLSRLAGDSYEQYF,TGTGCCAGCAGTTTGAGTCGGTTAGCGGGAGACTCCTACGAGCAGTACTTC
NA,TRBJ2-3,TRBV20-1,once,CSALRPTVFTDTQYF,TGCAGTGCCCTCCGACCTACAGTATTCACAGATACGCAGTATTTT
TRBD1,TRBJ1-4,TRBV15,few,CATSRIQGLPNEKLFF,TGTGCCACCAGCAGAATACAGGGGCTTCCTAATGAAAAACTGTTTTTT
NA,TRBJ1-5,TRBV5-6,NA,CASSLRARTENQPQHF,TGTGCCAGCAGCTTGAGAGCTCGGACGGAAAATCAGCCCCAGCATTTT
NA,TRBJ1-3,TRBV20-1,NA,CSASPLDISGNTIYF,TGCAGTGCTAGCCCCCTCGACATCTCTGGAAACACCATATATTTT
NA,TRBJ2-1,TRBV5-4,NA,CASSLVRDEQFF,TGTGCCAGCAGCTTGGTCAGGGATGAGCAGTTCTTC
NA,TRBJ2-1,TRBV23-1,NA,CASRRIGHNWEQFF,TGCGCCAGCAGACGAATCGGGCACAACTGGGAGCAGTTCTTC
NA,TRBJ2-6,TRBV6-2/TRBV6-3,NA,CASEDRDYFSGANVLTF,TGTGCCAGCGAGGACAGGGACTACTTCTCTGGGGCCAACGTCCTGACTTTC
TRBD2,TRBJ2-2,TRBV5-8,NA,CASSLLTSGRNTGELFF,TGTGCCAGCAGCTTGCTAACTAGCGGTAGGAACACCGGGGAGCTGTTTTTT
NA,TRBJ2-7,TRBV5-1,NA,CASSLSGLEMEQYF,TGCGCCAGCAGCTTGTCGGGACTCGAGATGGAGCAGTACTTC
TRBD1,TRBJ2-1,TRBV7-9,NA,CASSFRQGSYEQFF,TGTGCCAGCAGCTTCAGACAGGGGAGCTATGAGCAGTTCTTC
NA,TRBJ1-1,TRBV27,few,CASKRGESYTEAFF,TGTGCCAGCAAGAGAGGGGAATCTTACACTGAAGCTTTCTTT
NA,TRBJ2-5,TRBV28,NA,CASSLWDRAQYF,TGTGCCAGCAGTTTATGGGACCGGGCCCAGTACTTC
NA,TRBJ2-3,TRBV29-1,NA,CSARTDTSTDTQYF,TGCAGCGCAAGGACAGATACTAGCACAGATACGCAGTATTTT
NA,TRBJ2-1,TRBV6-6,NA,CASSYSFQVYNEQFF,TGTGCCAGCAGTTACTCTTTCCAGGTGTACAATGAGCAGTTCTTC
TRBD2,TRBJ2-5,TRBV5-6,NA,CASSLPAGETQYF,TGTGCCAGCAGCTTGCCAGCGGGGGAGACCCAGTACTTC
TRBD1,TRBJ1-2,TRBV18,NA,CASSARDRFFYGYTF,TGTGCCAGCTCAGCCCGGGACAGGTTTTTCTATGGCTACACCTTC
TRBD2,TRBJ2-1,TRBV12-3/TRBV12-4,NA,CASSNSPGLAGDEQFF,TGTGCCAGCAGCAACTCGCCGGGACTAGCGGGAGATGAGCAGTTCTTC
NA,TRBJ2-2,TRBV11-3,NA,CASSQGGGELFF,TGTGCCAGCAGCCAAGGAGGCGGGGAGCTGTTTTTT
NA,TRBJ1-2,TRBV7-9,NA,CASSYDGTGYGYTF,TGTGCCAGCAGTTATGACGGGACTGGCTATGGCTACACCTTC
NA,TRBJ1-5,TRBV7-2,NA,CASSLWQNQPQHF,TGTGCCAGCAGCTTATGGCAGAATCAGCCCCAGCATTTT
NA,TRBJ1-6,TRBV25-1,NA,CASSESDWSSYNSPLHF,TGTGCCAGCAGTGAATCGGACTGGAGCTCCTATAATTCACCCCTCCACTTT
TRBD2,TRBJ2-1,TRBV7-2,few,CASSSSNLAGIYNEQFF,TGTGCCAGCAGCTCTTCGAACCTAGCGGGGATCTACAATGAGCAGTTCTTC
NA,TRBJ2-7,TRBV12-3/TRBV12-4,NA,CASSPRSPSRYEQYF,TGTGCCAGCAGTCCTAGATCGCCTAGCCGCTACGAGCAGTACTTC
NA,TRBJ2-1,TRBV18,NA,CASSSRESSYNEQFF,TGTGCCAGCTCATCGCGGGAAAGCTCCTACAATGAGCAGTTCTTC
NA,TRBJ2-4,TRBV9,NA,CASSVPALAKNIQYF,TGTGCCAGCAGCGTACCCGCTCTAGCCAAAAACATTCAGTACTTC
NA,TRBJ1-1,TRBV5-1,NA,CASSFQGLGTEAFF,TGCGCCAGCAGCTTTCAGGGTTTGGGCACTGAAGCTTTCTTT
NA,TRBJ1-3,TRBV14,NA,CASSHRQAGNTIYF,TGTGCCAGCAGCCACCGACAAGCCGGAAACACCATATATTTT
NA,TRBJ1-3,TRBV28,NA,CASRRDSGNTIYF,TGTGCCAGCAGGAGGGACTCTGGAAACACCATATATTTT
TRBD1,TRBJ2-1,TRBV12-3/TRBV12-4,few,CASSLGAPGQEVYNEQFF,TGTGCCAGCAGTTTGGGTGCCCCGGGACAGGAAGTTTACAATGAGCAGTTCTTC
NA,TRBJ2-3,TRBV10-3,NA,CAIMEDNTDTQYF,TGTGCCATCATGGAGGACAACACAGATACGCAGTATTTT
NA,TRBJ1-2,TRBV5-1,few,CASSLLQTRGGYTF,TGCGCCAGCAGCTTGTTGCAGACCCGTGGCGGCTACACCTTC
NA,TRBJ1-2,TRBV10-3,many,CATITGFGNYGYTF,TGTGCCACCATAACAGGGTTTGGCAACTATGGCTACACCTTC
NA,TRBJ2-7,TRBV20-1,NA,CSARSSHGGWEQYF,TGCAGTGCTAGATCGAGTCACGGGGGTTGGGAGCAGTACTTC
NA,TRBJ1-3,TRBV11-2,NA,CASSFFDDRSGNTIYF,TGTGCCAGCAGCTTTTTTGATGACCGCTCTGGAAACACCATATATTTT
TRBD2,TRBJ2-7,TRBV20-1,few,CSATLAGRYEQYF,TGCAGTGCAACCTTAGCGGGAAGGTACGAGCAGTACTTC
NA,TRBJ2-3,TRBV12-3/TRBV12-4,few,CASSTEADTQYF,TGTGCCAGCAGTACCGAAGCAGATACGCAGTATTTT
TRBD1,TRBJ1-5,TRBV10-3,NA,CAISQGEQPQHF,TGTGCCATCAGTCAGGGGGAGCAGCCCCAGCATTTT
NA,TRBJ1-2,TRBV20-1,NA,CSASDRNYGYTF,TGCAGTGCTAGCGACAGGAACTATGGCTACACCTTC
NA,TRBJ1-5,TRBV12-3/TRBV12-4,NA,CASSTSRGGILRNQPQHF,TGTGCCAGCAGCACTAGCAGGGGAGGAATATTGCGCAATCAGCCCCAGCATTTT
NA,TRBJ1-1,TRBV20-1,few,CSASDNKNTEAFF,TGCAGTGCTAGCGATAACAAGAACACTGAAGCTTTCTTT
NA,TRBJ1-4,TRBV20-1,NA,CSARDRPGLLLEKLFF,TGCAGTGCTAGAGATCGGCCAGGCCTTTTATTGGAAAAACTGTTTTTT
NA,TRBJ2-7,TRBV12-3/TRBV12-4,NA,CASSFYVGEQYF,TGTGCCAGCAGTTTTTATGTAGGTGAGCAGTACTTC
NA,TRBJ1-2,TRBV15,few,CATSARTGANYGYTF,TGTGCCACCAGCGCCCGTACCGGTGCTAACTATGGCTACACCTTC
TRBD2,TRBJ2-1,TRBV28,NA,CASSPSGFWQFF,TGTGCCAGCAGTCCTAGCGGGTTTTGGCAGTTCTTC
NA,TRBJ1-4,TRBV12-3/TRBV12-4,few,CASTDPTSNEKLFF,TGTGCCAGCACCGATCCAACCTCGAATGAAAAACTGTTTTTT
NA,TRBJ2-3,TRBV6-5,NA,CASSYSSSSIGTDTQYF,TGTGCCAGCAGTTACTCCTCTAGCTCTATCGGCACAGATACGCAGTATTTT
NA,TRBJ1-2,TRBV6-5,NA,CASSRSKTYYGYTF,TGTGCCAGCAGTCGCTCTAAGACATACTATGGCTACACCTTC
NA,TRBJ2-5,TRBV7-6,few,CASCTPPQETQYF,TGTGCCAGTTGTACCCCCCCACAAGAGACCCAGTACTTC
NA,TRBJ2-3,TRBV20-1,few,CSAEQGWRDTQYF,TGCAGTGCTGAACAGGGTTGGAGAGATACGCAGTATTTT
NA,TRBJ2-5,TRBV5-4,NA,CASSFNEETQYF,TGTGCCAGCAGCTTCAATGAGGAGACCCAGTACTTC
NA,TRBJ2-1,TRBV29-1,NA,CSVEDLPGQFF,TGCAGCGTTGAAGATTTGCCCGGGCAGTTCTTC
NA,TRBJ2-7,TRBV6-2/TRBV6-3,NA,CASSYQWVSEQYF,TGTGCCAGCAGTTATCAGTGGGTAAGCGAGCAGTACTTC
NA,TRBJ1-2,TRBV14,NA,CASSQGEGNGYTF,TGTGCCAGCAGCCAAGGGGAGGGGAATGGCTACACCTTC
NA,TRBJ2-4,TRBV24-1,NA,CATSDSGGKDIQYF,TGTGCCACCAGTGATTCCGGCGGGAAGGACATTCAGTACTTC
NA,TRBJ2-6,TRBV11-2,few,CASSLSWVRGANVLTF,TGTGCCAGCAGCTTAAGCTGGGTTCGGGGGGCCAACGTCCTGACTTTC